A selection of T cell receptor beta chains follows, all from one sample in a study of cytomegalovirus exposure and HLA in healthy donors. Only in-frame clones appear in the TCRdb table, and some are missing; sequencing was by immunoSEQ multiplex PCR. Of approximately 240,000 clones in the sample, over 70% were seen once. Material for sequencing was PBMCs. The receptors stem from a woman aged 55-69 years in good health and CMV-seropositive. Both conserved end residues are part of each CDR3. A D gene is named only where the DNA matches it firmly. Where a row states a size, it is once, few, many or the class of an expanded clone; other rows omit it.

J gene,V gene,D gene,clone size,CDR3 protein,CDR3 DNA
TRBJ1-1,TRBV5-1,-,-,CASRADGQLSTEAFF,TGCGCCAGCAGAGCTGACGGACAGTTGAGCACTGAAGCTTTCTTT
TRBJ2-5,TRBV15,TRBD2,-,CATSRDRGEKTQYF,TGTGCCACCAGCAGAGATCGGGGGGAAAAGACCCAGTACTTC
TRBJ2-7,TRBV5-4,-,-,CASRDRGNGLAGAEQYF,TGTGCCAGCAGGGACAGGGGTAATGGGCTAGCGGGAGCCGAGCAGTACTTC
TRBJ1-1,TRBV7-9,TRBD1,-,CASRQGAGTEAFF,TGTGCCAGCAGACAGGGGGCGGGTACTGAAGCTTTCTTT
TRBJ1-1,TRBV15,TRBD1,-,CATSRPDRVAEAFF,TGTGCCACCAGCAGACCGGACAGGGTCGCTGAAGCTTTCTTT
TRBJ2-1,TRBV15,TRBD1,-,CATLHRGLMNEQFF,TGTGCCACCTTACACAGGGGGCTCATGAATGAGCAGTTCTTC
TRBJ1-4,TRBV6-6,TRBD1,few,CASSGTGRGEKLFF,TGTGCCAGCAGCGGGACAGGGAGGGGTGAAAAACTGTTTTTT
TRBJ1-1,TRBV6-5,-,-,CASSYSPRGMNTEAFF,TGTGCCAGCAGTTACTCTCCCCGAGGTATGAACACTGAAGCTTTCTTT
TRBJ2-3,TRBV9,TRBD2,-,CASSSSGGAPDTQYF,TGTGCCAGCAGCTCAAGCGGGGGGGCGCCAGATACGCAGTATTTT
TRBJ2-2,TRBV7-3,TRBD1,-,CASSRTGGTGELFF,TGTGCCAGCAGCCGGACAGGGGGCACCGGGGAGCTGTTTTTT
TRBJ1-6,TRBV7-2,TRBD1,-,CASSRDRTNSPLHF,TGTGCCAGCAGTCGGGACAGAACTAATTCACCCCTCCACTTT
TRBJ1-3,TRBV5-1,TRBD1,few,CASSLGLDRVNTIYF,TGCGCCAGCAGCTTGGGTTTGGACAGGGTTAACACCATATATTTT
TRBJ1-2,TRBV7-2,TRBD1,-,CASSARYRGGSYGYTF,TGTGCCAGCAGCGCCCGATACAGGGGTGGGAGCTATGGCTACACCTTC
TRBJ1-1,TRBV19,-,-,CASRDSGYTEAFF,TGTGCCAGTAGGGACAGTGGGTACACTGAAGCTTTCTTT
TRBJ2-1,TRBV21-1,-,-,CASSGQNEQFF,TGTGCCAGCAGCGGCCAAAATGAGCAGTTCTTC
TRBJ2-7,TRBV6-1,-,-,CASSDLLYEQYF,TGTGCCAGCAGTGACTTACTCTACGAGCAGTACTTC
TRBJ1-5,TRBV6-1,-,-,CASSEVAGAQPQHF,TGTGCCAGCAGTGAGGTAGCAGGGGCCCAGCCCCAGCATTTT
TRBJ1-5,TRBV2,-,-,CASSGTGGSNQPQHF,TGTGCCAGCAGCGGGACTGGGGGGAGCAATCAGCCCCAGCATTTT